There are a few counts of the clone carrying this T cell receptor beta chain. Its antigen is not identified. Given a much more abundant clone one base away, this may be a read error. This CDR3 is built from 14 residues. The germline CDR1 and CDR2 sequences are SGHTA and FQGNSA. TCR beta CDR3 sequences were amplified from RNA transcripts. HTBI primers were the set used in a first-round RT-PCR of the TCR CDR3. TCRdb reprocessed the multiplex PCR reads via MiXCR and lists one record per CDR3 protein. This sample has hundreds of thousands of distinct CDR3 sequences, with roughly 13% found just once. The data derive from a study of T cells in Graves' hyperthyroidism and ophthalmopathy. Study context: The initial diagnosis was the point when peripheral blood was collected, ahead of any treatment. Study-wide results and caveats: Blood also held most thyroid clonotypes expanded beyond 0.001. Prediction of ophthalmopathy progression came a median approximately 6.5 months pre-onset.

Lactation, pregnancy, other autoimmune disease or uncontrolled infection excluded patients. Sequencing used blood. V usage is TRBV7-2 and J usage is TRBJ1-4; the D gene is possibly TRBD1 (6 bases). The sequence was obtained from a woman aged 18 to 35 with Graves' hyperthyroidism. CDR3 protein: CAGSFGGRDEKLFF. As DNA, the CDR3 is TGTGCCGGCAGCTTCGGGGGGCGCGACGAAAAACTGTTTTTT.